These 29 T cell receptor beta chains were sequenced from one sample in a study of cytomegalovirus exposure and HLA in healthy donors. Vbeta (60) and Jbeta (13) primers were used in the PCR. Profiling relied on immunoSEQ multiplex PCR, and the TCRdb table lists in-frame clones only, not all of them. The sample holds a few hundred thousand clones, about 80% seen once. The sequencing sample was made of PBMCs. Source of these receptors: a girl aged 5-17 years in good health and CMV-seronegative.

The chain joins TRBV19 to TRBJ2-7, with TRBD1 identical over 9 bases. The ends lost 3 bases at V and 6 bases at J; junction bases unmatched: 6. The V gene's germline CDR1 is LNHDA and CDR2 SQIVND (reference sequence). This CDR3 region has 14 residues. This CDR3 is CASSMGDREGEQYF. DNA of the CDR3: TGTGCCAGTAGTATGGGGGACAGGGAAGGCGAGCAGTACTTC.

The chain recombines TRBV7-2 with TRBJ2-3, with D maybe TRBD2 (5 bases). CDR3 length equals 13 residues. V lost 3 bases, J lost 4 bases, and 8 bases lay in between. CDR1 and CDR2 (germline): SGHTA, FQGNSA. DNA for the CDR3: TGTGCCAGCAGCTTTCTAGCATCAGATACGCAGTATTTT. This translates into CASSFLASDTQYF.

The V call is TRBV7-9, the J call TRBJ2-7, with 10 bases fitting TRBD1. The length of the CDR3 is 14 residues. CDR1 is SEHNR, CDR2 FQNEAQ, per germline (reference sequence). Trimming took 5 bases from V and 6 from J; bases not matched to a gene: 7. Here the CDR3 DNA reads TGTGCCAGCAGCCAGGGACAGGGGCGGCCCGAGCAGTACTTC. Translating gives CASSQGQGRPEQYF.

The chain carries TRBV5-1 and TRBJ2-2; 12 bases are shared with TRBD2. The CDR3 has 22 residues. CDR1 and CDR2 from the germline V gene are SGHRS and YFSETQ. V was clipped by 0 bases and J by 2 bases; unmatched bases: 17. In DNA, the CDR3 is TGCGCCAGCAGCTTGGTTCCCGGACTAGCGGGACGAAAAATCCATAACACCGGGGAGCTGTTTTTT. This codes for CASSLVPGLAGRKIHNTGELFF.

V gene TRBV9 combines with J gene TRBJ2-7, with unresolved D. CDR3 length equals 14 residues. CDR1 is SGDLS and CDR2 is YYNGEE in the germline V gene. Deletions cut 2 bases from V and 6 bases from J, with 15 bases between. The CDR3 protein is CASSVGQVASEQYF. The CDR3 nucleotides are TGTGCCAGCAGCGTCGGCCAGGTCGCGAGCGAGCAGTACTTC.

J is TRBJ2-3 and V is TRBV5-1; the D is unclear. CDR1 and CDR2 (germline): SGHRS, YFSETQ. This CDR3 has 16 amino acids. V was trimmed by 4 bases and J by 0 bases, leaving 15 bases between them. The CDR3 loop is CASSKKVAVSTDTQYF. CDR3 in DNA: TGCGCCAGCAGCAAAAAAGTGGCGGTTAGCACAGATACGCAGTATTTT. Together with reference TRBV5-1 and TRBJ2-3, the CDR3 gives the full variable domain: KAGVTQTPRYLIKTRGQQVTLSCSPISGHRSVSWYQQTPGQGLQFLFEYFSETQRNKGNFPGRFSGRQFSNSRSEMNVSTLELGDSALYLCASSKKVAVSTDTQYFGPGTRLTVL.

This clone has just one count. The chain recombines TRBV13 with TRBJ1-6; the match to TRBD1 covers 9 bases. Losses at the gene ends were 5 bases for V and 10 bases for J; bases not matched to a gene: 6. There are 14 residues in the CDR3. Germline assignment: CDR1 PRHDT and CDR2 FYEKMQ (reference sequence). The CDR3 region has the DNA TGTGCCAGCAGCCCGGGACAGGGCTTGTCACCCCTCCACTTT. As protein: CASSPGQGLSPLHF.

V usage is TRBV27 and J usage is TRBJ1-1; D is ambiguous. This CDR3 has 14 residues. Germline V gene sequence: CDR1 MNHEY, CDR2 SMNVEV (reference sequence). Trimming took 5 bases from V and 1 from J, leaving 11 bases between them. The CDR3 loop reads CASSPVRRNTEAFF. The CDR3 nucleotides read TGTGCCAGCAGTCCCGTCCGGAGGAACACTGAAGCTTTCTTT.

The chain uses TRBV27 and TRBJ2-1; the match to TRBD2 covers 10 bases. CDR1 and CDR2 (germline): MNHEY, SMNVEV (reference sequence). This CDR3 spans 15 amino acids. Losses at the gene ends were 2 bases for V and 5 bases for J; bases not matched to a gene: 3. The CDR3 DNA reads TGTGCCAGCAGTTTAACCAGCGGGAGGGACAATGAGCAGTTCTTC. Translation: CASSLTSGRDNEQFF.

The chain couples TRBV28 to TRBJ1-1; a weak D match, TRBD1 (5 bases). This CDR3 spans 12 amino acids. V was clipped by 7 bases and J by 8 bases, with 14 bases between them. Germline-derived CDR1 and CDR2 are MDHEN and SYDVKM. This CDR3 is CASNSRVFEAFF. Here the CDR3 DNA reads TGTGCCAGCAACTCCAGGGTGTTCGAAGCTTTCTTT.

The gene calls are TRBV12-5 and TRBJ2-2, with a tentative D call TRBD1 (5 bases). This CDR3 has 15 amino acids. Between the trimmed V and J ends, which lost 5 bases and 2 bases, there was a span of 12 bases. Germline CDR1 LGHNT, CDR2 FRNRAP. CDR3 in amino acids: CASGTGDSNTGELFF. CDR3 DNA: TGTGCTAGTGGTACCGGAGACAGTAACACCGGGGAGCTGTTTTTT.

The rearrangement uses TRBV4-3 and TRBJ2-7; possible D gene TRBD2, 6 bases. The CDR3 has 15 residues. The germline V and J ends were trimmed by 1 base and 7 bases, with 17 bases remaining between them. Germline CDR1 LGHNA, CDR2 YSLEER. Here the CDR3 DNA reads TGCGCCAGCAGCCAAGCCACGGGAGCAACGGGGGAGCAGTACTTC. Its translation is CASSQATGATGEQYF.

V and J are TRBV30 and TRBJ2-1; D remains unclear. This CDR3 region has 14 residues. Germline V gene sequence: CDR1 GTSNPN, CDR2 SVGIG (reference sequence). Trimming left V 2 bases short and J 2 bases short, with 10 bases between. The CDR3 DNA sequence: TGTGCCTGGAGTACTACTGAGGCCTACAATGAGCAGTTCTTC. It yields the protein CAWSTTEAYNEQFF.

The chain is built from TRBV15 and TRBJ2-7; no clear D. The germline V gene encodes CDR1 LNHNV and CDR2 YYDKDF (reference sequence). The CDR3 length is 16 residues. V was cut by 0 bases and J by 2 bases, with 14 bases left in between. This CDR3 is CATSRDKVFLTYEQYF. In nucleotides, the CDR3 is TGTGCCACCAGCAGAGATAAAGTCTTCCTAACCTACGAGCAGTACTTC.

This sequence joins TRBV30 and TRBJ2-7; 10 nucleotides match TRBD2. CDR1 GTSNPN and CDR2 SVGIG come from the germline V gene (reference sequence). The trim removed 3 bases at V and 7 bases at J, leaving 9 bases unmatched. The CDR3 covers 14 residues. CDR3 amino acids: CAWRGLAGVQEQYF. For the CDR3, the DNA is TGTGCCTGGAGGGGCCTAGCGGGAGTTCAAGAGCAGTACTTC.

The gene calls are TRBV18 and TRBJ1-6, with no clear D. CDR3 length: 13 amino acids. In germline, CDR1 is KGHSH, CDR2 LQKENI. Trimming removed 4 bases at V and 10 bases at J, with 11 bases between. The CDR3 DNA sequence: TGTGCCAGCTCACTCCCCCCCCCGTCACCCCTCCACTTT. It is translated as CASSLPPPSPLHF.

This chain connects TRBV7-9 to TRBJ1-5, with 8 nucleotides matching TRBD1. This CDR3 comprises 17 residues. Trimming removed 0 bases from V and 4 bases from J; junction bases left unmatched: 8. Germline values: CDR1 SEHNR, CDR2 FQNEAQ (reference sequence). The CDR3 coding sequence is TGTGCCAGCAGCTTAGCATGGGGGACAGGCCTTAATCAGCCCCAGCATTTT. This sequence encodes CASSLAWGTGLNQPQHF.

CDR3: CASSPQRRGSSYEQYF. CDR3 sequence (DNA): TGTGCCAGCTCGCCGCAACGGCGGGGGAGCTCCTACGAGCAGTACTTC. The chain carries TRBV18 and TRBJ2-7; TRBD2 matches at 7 bases. J gave up 0 bases and V 6 bases, and 11 bases lay outside the gene matches. CDR1 KGHSH and CDR2 LQKENI come from the germline V gene. This CDR3 is built from 16 residues. The complete variable domain, with remaining parts taken from reference TRBV18 and TRBJ2-7, reads NAGVMQNPRHLVRRRGQEARLRCSPMKGHSHVYWYRQLPEEGLKFMVYLQKENIIDESGMPKERFSAEFPKEGPSILRIQQVVRGDSAAYFCASSPQRRGSSYEQYFGPGTRLTVT.

The chain employs TRBV5-1 and TRBJ2-6, with TRBD2 matching over 10 bases. This CDR3 contains 17 residues. The J segment lost 1 base and the V segment lost 2 bases, leaving 3 bases of the junction unmatched. Germline V CDR1 and CDR2: SGHRS, YFSETQ. CDR3 protein: CASSFLAGESGANVLTF. CDR3 DNA: TGCGCCAGCAGCTTTCTAGCGGGGGAGTCTGGGGCCAACGTCCTGACTTTC.

The chain uses TRBV9 and TRBJ1-1; TRBD1 matches at 7 bases. Germline loops: CDR1 SGDLS, CDR2 YYNGEE. This CDR3 contains 15 residues. V shed 4 bases and J 1 base; nucleotides not matched to a gene: 7. This CDR3 reads CASSPRGGANTEAFF. The CDR3 coding sequence is TGTGCCAGCAGCCCGAGAGGGGGCGCGAACACTGAAGCTTTCTTT. The full variable domain, in which reference TRBV9 and TRBJ1-1 provide the parts outside the CDR3, is DSGVTQTPKHLITATGQRVTLRCSPRSGDLSVYWYQQSLDQGLQFLIQYYNGEERAKGNILERFSAQQFPDLHSELNLSSLELGDSALYFCASSPRGGANTEAFFGQGTRLTVV.

This chain links TRBV29-1 with TRBJ1-1, with a tentative D call TRBD1 (6 bases). The CDR3 sequence is 13 residues long. V lost 7 bases to trimming and J lost 9 bases, with 21 bases between them. Germline CDR1 reads SQVTM; CDR2 reads ANQGSEA. CDR3 DNA sequence: TGCAGCGCCGAGAGCACAGGTAGGGACAAAGCTTTCTTT. Its protein is CSAESTGRDKAFF.

The V and J genes are TRBV7-9 and TRBJ2-7; D may be TRBD2 (6 bases). Germline V gives CDR1 SEHNR, CDR2 FQNEAQ (reference sequence). The CDR3 loop spans 13 amino acids. Deletions cut 4 bases from V and 1 base from J, with 8 bases between. CDR3 DNA: TGTGCCAGCAGCTCACTAGCTTCCTACGAGCAGTACTTC. Its translation: CASSSLASYEQYF.

The rearrangement uses TRBV5-1 and TRBJ2-6, with TRBD2 identical over 11 bases. The CDR3 consists of 17 residues. V lost 6 bases, J lost 0 bases, and 5 bases stayed unmatched. Germline-derived CDR1 and CDR2 are SGHRS and YFSETQ. The DNA of the CDR3 is TGCGCCAGCAACCTAGCGGGGGGAACCTCTGGGGCCAACGTCCTGACTTTC. Its translation: CASNLAGGTSGANVLTF.

The chain has TRBV10-3 and TRBJ2-3, with 8 bases identical to TRBD2. With V trimmed by 0 bases and J by 2 bases, 10 bases remained unmatched. Germline V gene data show CDR1 as ENHRY and CDR2 as SYGVKD. The CDR3 spans 18 residues. CDR3 DNA sequence: TGTGCCATCAGTGAGTCTTTCCTTGCGGGGGGATACACAGATACGCAGTATTTT. Its protein is CAISESFLAGGYTDTQYF.

This sequence joins TRBV18 and TRBJ1-2; D is uncertain. The V end was cut by 3 bases, the J end by 0 bases, with 8 bases between. The CDR3 loop spans 14 amino acids. CDR1 and CDR2 (germline): KGHSH, LQKENI. The CDR3 sequence: CASSPGHANYGYTF. CDR3 coding DNA: TGTGCCAGCTCACCGGGCCACGCTAACTATGGCTACACCTTC.

The chain has TRBV9 and TRBJ2-3; maybe TRBD2 (5 bases). Per germline, CDR1 SGDLS and CDR2 YYNGEE. The CDR3 consists of 16 residues. The V end lost 0 bases, the J end lost 3 bases, and 14 bases lay between the germline ends. The CDR3 nucleotides are TGTGCCAGCAGCGTAGACGCGAGGAGGTCAACAGATACGCAGTATTTT. Residues: CASSVDARRSTDTQYF.

The V gene is TRBV7-9, the J gene TRBJ2-3, with D perhaps matching TRBD2 (6 bases). This CDR3 has 13 residues. CDR1 and CDR2 (germline): SEHNR, FQNEAQ (reference sequence). V was trimmed by 3 bases and J by 4 bases, leaving 8 bases between them. The DNA of the CDR3 is TGTGCCAGCAGCTTCCCGGGGGCAGATACGCAGTATTTT. This encodes CASSFPGADTQYF.

The rearrangement uses TRBV2 and TRBJ2-3; D call uncertain. V lost 3 bases and J 1 base, leaving 8 bases between the germline ends. CDR3 length equals 14 residues. Germline-derived CDR1 and CDR2 are SNHLY and FYNNEI. The CDR3 loop reads CASSDTLGTDTQYF. CDR3 nucleotide sequence: TGTGCCAGCAGTGACACGCTAGGCACAGATACGCAGTATTTT. The full variable domain, in which reference TRBV2 and TRBJ2-3 provide the parts outside the CDR3, is EPEVTQTPSHQVTQMGQEVILRCVPISNHLYFYWYRQILGQKVEFLVSFYNNEISEKSEIFDDQFSVERPDGSNFTLKIRSTKLEDSAMYFCASSDTLGTDTQYFGPGTRLTVL.

The chain joins TRBV27 to TRBJ1-4, with 7 bases matching TRBD1. Trimming took 4 bases from V and 4 from J; bases not matched to a gene: 15. CDR3 size: 18 residues. CDR1 is MNHEY, CDR2 SMNVEV, per germline (reference sequence). The CDR3 region is CASSSGAGGLGVNEKLFF. Written as DNA, the CDR3 is TGTGCCAGCAGTTCAGGGGCAGGGGGTTTGGGTGTTAATGAAAAACTGTTTTTT.